This TCR beta chain was obtained from a study of T cell repertoires in cytomegalovirus infection. Study details: Indications of both CMV infection and matching HLA type were provided by public TCR beta signatures. Study findings and constraints: Identification of carriers of CMV plus the relevant HLA was performed using cumulative public TCR beta family frequency. The ex vivo response showed dominance by HLA-C-restricted CMV-specific TCR beta clonotypes.

MiXCR, run by TCRdb on the reads, gives a single entry per CDR3 protein. Among hundreds of thousands of distinct CDR3 sequences listed, around 9.5% were seen once. In the case of this clonotype: Its target is not known.

CDR1 and CDR2 (germline): MNHEY, SVGAGI. The CDR3 is 16 amino acids. V shed 8 bases and J 3 bases; nucleotides not matched to a gene: 10. Material: PBMCs. The V call is TRBV6-5, the J call TRBJ2-2; 9 bases are shared with TRBD1. The TCR comes from a human donor in good health (CMV status not recorded). Some clones in this sample may be carry-over from other donors' samples. CDR3 protein: CASGLRGQGDTGELFF. The CDR3 DNA sequence: TGTGCCAGCGGGTTGCGGGGACAGGGCGACACCGGGGAGCTGTTTTTT.